Below are 14 T cell receptor beta chains sequenced from a single sample in a study of identical twins. TCRdb processed the 5' RACE reads anew with MiXCR; each CDR3 protein has one entry. The table records just over 500,000 distinct CDR3 sequences, roughly a fifth of them present only once. These data were also reused for a study on T cells expressing NK-cell markers.

What was sequenced was CD4+ T cells sorted from blood. The source of these receptors is a woman between 18 and 30 years old in good health.

This clonotype has only one observation. The chain combines TRBV6-1 with TRBJ2-5; TRBD1 matches 7 bases. The CDR3 spans 17 residues. V lost 6 bases, J lost 3 bases, and 16 bases stayed unmatched. Germline V lookup: CDR1 MNHNS, CDR2 SASEGT. CDR3 coding DNA: TGTGCCAGCAGCATAAACAGGGGCTACGCCACAAAAGAGACCCAGTACTTC. As protein: CASSINRGYATKETQYF.

V is TRBV15 and J is TRBJ2-1; 12 nucleotides align to TRBD2. Germline V CDR1 and CDR2: LNHNV, YYDKDF (reference sequence). V gave up 8 bases and J gave up 5 bases; unmatched junction bases: 4. The CDR3 covers 14 residues. The CDR3: CATRRTSGDNEQFF. As DNA, the CDR3 is TGTGCCACCCGCCGGACTAGCGGGGACAATGAGCAGTTCTTC.

The chain joins TRBV3-1 to TRBJ2-1; no reliable D call. The CDR3 length is 14 residues. V was clipped by 3 bases and J by 8 bases, with 14 bases between them. CDR1 and CDR2 from the germline V gene are LGHDT and YNNKEL (reference sequence). CDR3 sequence: CASSQALRAYEQFF. CDR3 bases: TGTGCCAGCAGCCAGGCCCTTCGGGCCTATGAGCAGTTCTTC.

This clonotype was observed a few times. The V call is TRBV29-1, the J call TRBJ2-4; a possible D gene is TRBD2 (6 bases). Germline lookup yields CDR1 SQVTM and CDR2 ANQGSEA. Trimming removed 4 bases from V and 1 base from J, with 11 bases in between. The CDR3 consists of 14 residues. The CDR3 bases are TGCAGCGTTGCGGGAGAAGTTGCCAAAAACATTCAGTACTTC. The encoded protein is CSVAGEVAKNIQYF.

This clonotype was counted at least ten times. This chain uses TRBV12-3 or TRBV12-4 with TRBJ2-2; 8 nucleotides match TRBD1. This CDR3 has 15 residues. J was trimmed by 6 bases and V by 10 bases; bases with no gene match: 13. DNA for the CDR3: TGTGCCACCTCTGGGGGACAGGCAACGGCCGGGGAGCTGTTTTTT. It specifies CATSGGQATAGELFF.

This chain links TRBV12-3 or TRBV12-4 with TRBJ1-5; D not resolved. The CDR3 contains 12 residues. V gave up 6 bases and J gave up 6 bases, with 9 bases separating them. The CDR3 DNA follows: TGTGCCAGCAGCTACCGCCCTCAGCCCCAGCATTTT. This encodes CASSYRPQPQHF.

The sample holds one count of this clonotype. The V and J genes are TRBV29-1 and TRBJ1-2; D gene unclear. This CDR3 region has 11 residues. V was shortened by 4 bases and J by 7 bases, with 10 bases between the two germline ends. Germline CDR1 SQVTM, CDR2 ANQGSEA. CDR3 DNA: TGCAGCGTTGGGCCAACTGCTGGCTACACCTTC. Translating gives CSVGPTAGYTF.

This clonotype was found a few times. The chain is built from TRBV6-1 and TRBJ2-1; TRBD1 agrees at 9 bases. Looked up from germline, CDR1 is MNHNS and CDR2 is SASEGT. The V gene end was trimmed by 5 bases and the J gene end by 3 bases; junction bases not matched to a gene: 8. The CDR3 loop spans 16 amino acids. The CDR3 protein is CASSPMTGGVYNEQFF. The CDR3, as DNA: TGTGCCAGCAGTCCGATGACAGGGGGAGTCTACAATGAGCAGTTCTTC.

The chain links TRBV14 to TRBJ2-2; D is possibly TRBD2 (5 bases). Trimming removed 3 bases from V and 3 bases from J, with 14 bases in between. This CDR3 contains 16 residues. Looked up from germline, CDR1 is SGHDN and CDR2 is FVKESK. The CDR3 nucleotides read TGTGCCAGCAGCCAGACATCCGTCGGGGACACCGGGGAGCTGTTTTTT. This sequence encodes CASSQTSVGDTGELFF.

This clonotype was seen a handful of times. The genes are TRBV4-2 and TRBJ1-5, with D tentatively TRBD1 (5 bases). CDR1 is LGHNA and CDR2 is YNFKEQ in the germline V gene. V was shortened by 4 bases and J by 2 bases, with 18 bases between the two germline ends. This CDR3 comprises 17 residues. In DNA, the CDR3 is TGTGCCAGCAGCCCTTCGGGGGGGGAGGTGGGCAATCAGCCCCAGCATTTT. It translates to CASSPSGGEVGNQPQHF.

A few counts support this clonotype. The chain employs TRBV5-1 and TRBJ2-7, with 12 bases fitting TRBD1. CDR3 length: 14 amino acids. Germline CDR1 SGHRS, CDR2 YFSETQ. V lost 4 bases and J lost 5; bases outside the gene matches: 4. The CDR3 is CASSLGTGGHEQYF. CDR3 bases: TGCGCCAGCAGCCTGGGGACAGGGGGCCACGAGCAGTACTTC.

The chain employs TRBV5-1 and TRBJ2-3; possibly TRBD1 or TRBD2 for D (5 bases each). Germline CDR1 and CDR2: SGHRS and YFSETQ. The V and J ends lost 7 bases and 2 bases respectively, with 8 bases between them. The CDR3 loop spans 12 amino acids. The CDR3 reads CASGGNTDTQYF. The CDR3 bases are TGCGCCAGCGGGGGTAACACAGATACGCAGTATTTT.

This clonotype was seen a handful of times. The CDR3 is CASSPMSLHREAFF. The CDR3 DNA reads TGTGCCAGCAGCCCTATGTCTCTACATCGTGAAGCTTTCTTT. This chain connects TRBV7-2 to TRBJ1-1; D remains unclear. CDR1 and CDR2 from the germline V gene are SGHTA and FQGNSA. V lost 5 bases, J lost 7 bases, and 17 bases lay in between. The CDR3 totals 14 residues.

The chain employs TRBV7-9 and TRBJ2-3; the D gene is possibly TRBD2 (5 bases). The V end was cut by 2 bases, the J end by 11 bases, with 17 bases between. This CDR3 has 14 amino acids. Germline assignment: CDR1 SEHNR and CDR2 FQNEAQ (reference sequence). The CDR3: CASSLLGQPEGQYF. CDR3 DNA: TGTGCCAGCAGCTTATTGGGCCAGCCAGAGGGGCAGTATTTT.